Following are 21 T cell receptor beta chains from one sample sequenced in a study of graft-versus-host responses after intestinal transplantation. Using immunoSEQ multiplex PCR, the repertoire was profiled, and TCRdb retains in-frame clones only, with some absent. Altogether some 69,000 clones are present, roughly 92% being singletons, with the ten largest covering approximately 6.3%. This material consisted of bone marrow, taken around 730 days after intestinal transplantation. The source is a human patient who received an intestinal transplant, so some T cells may come from the graft donor.

V and J are TRBV6-6 and TRBJ2-4; no reliable D call. Deletions cut 0 bases from V and 6 bases from J, with 9 bases between. This CDR3 region has 14 residues. Per germline, CDR1 MNHNY and CDR2 SVGAGI (reference sequence). The CDR3 nucleotides are TGTGCCAGCAGTTACTCAGGCAACCCAAACATTCAGTACTTC. The encoded protein is CASSYSGNPNIQYF.

V is TRBV27 and J is TRBJ2-7, with 7 bases aligning to TRBD1. Germline CDR1 reads MNHEY; CDR2 reads SMNVEV (reference sequence). The CDR3 spans 13 residues. Losses at the gene ends were 8 bases for V and 3 bases for J; bases not matched to a gene: 7. The CDR3 bases are TGTGCCAGCGGGACAGTTGGAGGCTACGAGCAGTACTTC. Protein: CASGTVGGYEQYF.

This chain connects TRBV7-2 to TRBJ2-3; D unresolved. With 1 base removed from V and 4 bases from J, the gap between germline ends came to 15 bases. The CDR3 runs to 16 residues. CDR1 is SGHTA and CDR2 is FQGNSA in the germline V gene. The CDR3 spells CASSLDPLRLADTQYF. The CDR3 bases are TGTGCCAGCAGCTTAGACCCCCTCCGCCTGGCAGATACGCAGTATTTT.

The chain is built from TRBV29-1 and TRBJ2-5, with 7 bases that match TRBD1. The CDR3 runs 13 residues. Germline CDR1 and CDR2: SQVTM and ANQGSEA. V lost 7 bases, J lost 3 bases, and 8 bases stayed unmatched. The CDR3 sequence: CSASETGKETQYF. For the CDR3, the DNA is TGCAGCGCCTCCGAGACAGGGAAAGAGACCCAGTACTTC.

The genes are TRBV28 and TRBJ2-7, with 11 bases lining up with TRBD1. The CDR3 runs to 14 residues. J gave up 5 bases and V 3 bases, and 3 bases lay outside the gene matches. Germline V CDR1 and CDR2: MDHEN, SYDVKM. The CDR3 nucleotides are TGTGCCAGCAGTTTCCGGACAGGGGGCAACGAGCAGTACTTC. Translated: CASSFRTGGNEQYF. Using reference TRBV28 and TRBJ2-7 for the parts outside the CDR3, the full variable domain is DVKVTQSSRYLVKRTGEKVFLECVQDMDHENMFWYRQDPGLGLRLIYFSYDVKMKEKGDIPEGYSVSREKKERFSLILESASTNQTSMYLCASSFRTGGNEQYFGPGTRLTVT.

Concerning this clone: This sample includes further DNA sequences coding for the same CDR3. This sequence joins TRBV5-4 and TRBJ1-1; D is uncertain. Trimming took 0 bases from V and 1 from J, leaving 7 bases between them. Germline CDR1 reads SGHNT; CDR2 reads YYREEE (reference sequence). The CDR3 covers 14 residues. The CDR3 DNA reads TGTGCCAGCAGCTTGGTGGCAGGGAACACTGAAGCTTTCTTT. This codes for CASSLVAGNTEAFF.

This chain links TRBV9 with TRBJ1-3, with TRBD1 matching over 9 bases. CDR3 length equals 17 residues. V dropped 3 bases and J dropped 4; count of bases not matched to a gene: 11. Germline V CDR1 and CDR2: SGDLS, YYNGEE. The CDR3 region is CASSAAVQGARGNTIYF. Here the CDR3 DNA reads TGTGCCAGCAGCGCGGCAGTACAGGGGGCGCGAGGAAACACCATATATTTT.

V gene TRBV6-6 combines with J gene TRBJ2-2, with TRBD2 matching over 8 bases. The CDR3 covers 16 residues. V shed 5 bases, J shed 4 bases, and the junction held 9 bases outside the gene matches. Germline V lookup: CDR1 MNHNY, CDR2 SVGAGI (reference sequence). The CDR3 region has the DNA TGTGCCAGCAGTCGAGACGGGAGGGCGAGCACCGGGGAGCTGTTTTTT. Encoded protein: CASSRDGRASTGELFF.

This chain uses TRBV5-4 with TRBJ1-1, with a tentative D call TRBD1 (5 bases). Trimming shortened V by 4 bases and J by 3 bases, and 10 bases separated the two germline ends. Per germline, CDR1 SGHNT and CDR2 YYREEE (reference sequence). There are 13 residues in the CDR3. The chain's CDR3 is CASSHRDYTEAFF. Written as DNA, the CDR3 is TGTGCCAGCAGCCACCGGGACTACACTGAAGCTTTCTTT.

The chain has TRBV5-5 and TRBJ2-1; 8 bases are a match to TRBD2. The CDR3 is made up of 16 amino acids. V shed 3 bases and J 0 bases; nucleotides not matched to a gene: 5. CDR1 and CDR2 from the germline V gene are SGHKS and YYEKEE (reference sequence). The CDR3 DNA sequence: TGTGCCAGCAGCTACCTAAGCGGGAGCTCCTACAATGAGCAGTTCTTC. It is translated as CASSYLSGSSYNEQFF.

This clone was counted once. CDR3 in amino acids: CASRSDPGHAFF. CDR3 DNA: TGTGCCAGCAGATCTGACCCCGGGCACGCTTTCTTT. This chain links TRBV25-1 with TRBJ1-1; D not certain. The CDR3 runs to 12 residues. V lost 6 bases to trimming and J lost 11 bases, with 16 bases between them. The germline V gene encodes CDR1 MGHDK and CDR2 SYGVNS.

The genes are TRBV11-2 and TRBJ1-2, with D possibly matching TRBD1 (6 bases). Trimming removed 4 bases from V and 5 bases from J, with 14 bases in between. From germline, CDR1 is SGHAT and CDR2 FQNNGV. There are 14 residues in the CDR3. The CDR3 loop is CASSSLTGSYGYTF. The CDR3 DNA reads TGTGCCAGCAGCTCTCTTACAGGGAGTTATGGCTACACCTTC.

The J gene is TRBJ2-7, the V gene TRBV7-6; D uncertain. V dropped 3 bases and J dropped 5 bases, with 11 bases sitting between them. CDR3 length: 13 residues. From germline, CDR1 is SGHVS and CDR2 FNYEAQ. The CDR3 DNA reads TGTGCCAGCAGCTTTATGGGTAGTAACGAGCAGTACTTC. It is translated as CASSFMGSNEQYF.

The chain joins TRBV2 to TRBJ2-7; possibly TRBD1 for D (6 bases). The V and J ends lost 3 bases and 3 bases respectively, with 12 bases between them. This CDR3 has 14 amino acids. Germline V gene data show CDR1 as SNHLY and CDR2 as FYNNEI. CDR3 in DNA: TGTGCCAGCAGTGAGCAAGGACAGATCTACGAGCAGTACTTC. Translation gives CASSEQGQIYEQYF.

The rearrangement joins TRBV2 to TRBJ1-4; D might be TRBD1 (5 bases). The CDR3 is 12 residues long. The V end was cut by 8 bases, the J end by 5 bases, with 9 bases between. Germline CDR1 and CDR2: SNHLY and FYNNEI. Here the CDR3 reads CASGGRNEKLFF. The CDR3 DNA sequence: TGTGCCAGCGGGGGGAGGAATGAAAAACTGTTTTTT. Variable domain in full (rest from reference TRBV2 and TRBJ1-4): EPEVTQTPSHQVTQMGQEVILRCVPISNHLYFYWYRQILGQKVEFLVSFYNNEISEKSEIFDDQFSVERPDGSNFTLKIRSTKLEDSAMYFCASGGRNEKLFFGSGTQLSVL.

The gene calls are TRBV7-9 and TRBJ2-1; D is possibly TRBD1 (6 bases). The germline CDR1 and CDR2 sequences are SEHNR and FQNEAQ (reference sequence). CDR3 length: 16 residues. Trimming pared 4 bases from V and 0 bases from J, leaving 13 bases between. CDR3 in DNA: TGTGCCAGCAGCTCAGGGGTCGGATCCTCCTACAATGAGCAGTTCTTC. This gives the protein CASSSGVGSSYNEQFF.

V and J are TRBV19 and TRBJ2-7; D may be TRBD1 (6 bases). The CDR3 totals 13 residues. V lost 8 bases and J 0 bases, leaving 11 bases between the germline ends. Germline V gene lookup returns CDR1 LNHDA and CDR2 SQIVND (reference sequence). CDR3 protein: CASRTGSSYEQYF. DNA of the CDR3: TGTGCCAGTCGAACAGGGAGCTCCTACGAGCAGTACTTC.

This clone was observed a single time. This CDR3 is CASRLATTRDTGNTIYF. The CDR3 nucleotides are TGTGCAAGTCGCTTAGCGACAACCCGGGACACAGGAAACACCATATATTTT. The gene calls are TRBV12-2 and TRBJ1-3; the listed D gene, TRBD1, was not tested against the DNA. TRBV12-2 constitutes a pseudogene. This CDR3 spans 17 amino acids.

J is TRBJ2-3 and V is TRBV14, with 7 nucleotides matching TRBD1. In germline, CDR1 is SGHDN, CDR2 FVKESK. The CDR3 loop spans 12 amino acids. The V gene end was trimmed by 4 bases and the J gene end by 9 bases; junction bases not matched to a gene: 4. CDR3 sequence reads: CASSPIQGTQYF. CDR3 DNA: TGTGCCAGCAGCCCGATACAGGGGACGCAGTATTTT.

DNA for the CDR3: TGTGCCGCCCTACAGAACCCCACCTCACCCTCTGGAAACACCATATATTTT. This encodes CAALQNPTSPSGNTIYF. This chain connects TRBV10-3 to TRBJ1-3; D uncertain. The CDR3 loop spans 17 amino acids. CDR1 and CDR2 (germline): ENHRY, SYGVKD. V lost 11 bases and J 0 bases, leaving 23 bases between the germline ends.

This chain joins TRBV6-5 and TRBJ2-7, with D perhaps TRBD1 (6 bases). Trimming cost V 0 bases and J 5 bases, with 17 bases left between them. Germline loops: CDR1 MNHEY, CDR2 SVGAGI. The CDR3 runs 16 residues. The DNA of the CDR3 is TGTGCCAGCAGTTACTCGGGCGGCAGGGGTATCAACGAGCAGTACTTC. It specifies CASSYSGGRGINEQYF.